Presented here are 6 T cell receptor beta chains from one specimen sequenced in a study of tumor-infiltrating lymphocytes in primary liver carcinoma. cDNA specific to TCR beta was made from 450 to 500 ng of total RNA, with a constant-region primer employed for priming. The TCR beta library was amplified through three nested multiplex PCR rounds in a modified ARM-PCR procedure. The first two PCR rounds used TRBV1-TRBV30 forward primers with a C-beta reverse primer, around 10 cycles each. TCRdb itself ran the multiplex PCR reads through MiXCR, one entry per CDR3 protein. The repertoire has about 54,000 distinct CDR3 sequences, roughly 77% of them found once; the top ten carry approximately 25%. The study co-extracted DNA and RNA from 20-30 mg of unsorted bulk tissue. Sequencing was carried out using liver tumor tissue from sampling region 2. Stated subset: tumor region T2, inferior pole. Source of these receptors: a man between 35 and 55 years old with primary liver carcinoma and hepatitis B virus infection.

This clonotype was counted only a few times. A much bigger clone sits one base away, suggesting this may be a read error. V usage is TRBV6-5 and J usage is TRBJ1-4; D gene uncertain. Per the germline V gene, CDR1 is MNHEY and CDR2 is SVGAGI. This CDR3 comprises 14 residues. This CDR3 is CTSSPDRTNEKLFF. The CDR3 coding sequence is TGTACCAGCAGCCCAGATAGAACTAATGAAAAACTGTTTTTT.

As regards this clonotype: A read error may produce the germline difference seen at one junction end. V and J are TRBV29-1 and TRBJ2-3; no clear D. CDR1 and CDR2 from the germline V gene are SQVTM and ANQGSEA. The CDR3 is 10 residues long. CDR3 nucleotide sequence: TGCGGCGTTGTTCATCATACGCAGTATTTT. Its protein is CGVVHHTQYF.

The gene calls are TRBV19 and TRBJ2-4; tentative D call: TRBD2 (6 bases). The CDR3 loop spans 19 amino acids. In germline, CDR1 is LNHDA, CDR2 SQIVND (reference sequence). V lost 7 bases and J 4 bases, leaving 29 bases between the germline ends. CDR3 bases: TGTGCCAGTACCAATTCCTGGCGGTCGGGGGATGGGGCTAAAAACATTCAGTACTTC. Its protein is CASTNSWRSGDGAKNIQYF. The full variable domain, with the rest looked up from reference TRBV19 and TRBJ2-4, is DGGITQSPKYLFRKEGQNVTLSCEQNLNHDAMYWYRQDPGQGLRLIYYSQIVNDFQKGDIAEGYSVSREKKESFPLTVTSAQKNPTAFYLCASTNSWRSGDGAKNIQYFGAGTRLSVL.

Regarding this clonotype: Since a much larger clone is just one base distant, this may be a read error. DNA for the CDR3: TGCGCCAGCAGCATGCAGCCAGGGAAGGGCGAGCAGTACTTC. Translated, it gives CASSMQPGKGEQYF. V gene TRBV5-1 combines with J gene TRBJ2-7; D is perhaps TRBD1 (5 bases). CDR1 and CDR2 from the germline V gene are SGHRS and YFSETQ. The V gene lost 4 bases and the J gene lost 6 bases, with 17 bases spanning the gap. This CDR3 has 14 amino acids.

Note on this clonotype: The CDR3 end shows no conserved phenylalanine or tryptophan, and so a read error is likely. V is TRBV6-5 and J is TRBJ1-1, with a weak D call TRBD1 (6 bases). Germline loops: CDR1 MNHEY, CDR2 SVGAGI. There are 18 residues in the CDR3. The CDR3: CASSPDIVQGGGNTEAFI. CDR3 sequence (DNA): TGTGCCAGCAGTCCCGACATCGTACAGGGAGGAGGTAACACTGAGGCTTTCATT.

Comments on this clonotype: One end of the junction fails to match germline, which may point to a read error. This sequence joins TRBV5-1 and TRBJ2-7, with D perhaps TRBD1 (6 bases). Germline lookup yields CDR1 SGHRS and CDR2 YFSETQ. This CDR3 spans 14 amino acids. The CDR3 DNA follows: TGCGCCAGCGGTTGGACAGCTGACACCTACGAGCGGTACTTC. Translating it yields CASGWTADTYERYF.